This passage covers 10 T cell receptor beta chains from one sample sequenced in a study of a mutant IDH1 vaccine in newly diagnosed glioma. Which antigens these TCRs recognize remains unknown. TCRdb keeps only in-frame clones here, not all; method: immunoSEQ multiplex PCR. This sample yields approximately 40,000 clones, of which 84% are seen a single time; 2% to 2.5% belongs to the top ten. Time point given: week 11, during vaccination. Vaccination used 300 ug of mutant IDH1 20-mer peptide per dose, with topical imiquimod. Sequencing used PBMCs, obtained from a glioma patient whose treatment included an IDH1 peptide vaccine. The receptors were gathered from a man aged 35 to 55 with glioma.

This clone was counted only a few times. The chain is built from TRBV18 and TRBJ1-5, with D possibly being TRBD1 (6 bases). Trimming stripped 5 bases from V and 6 bases from J, with 17 bases between. Germline CDR1 is KGHSH and CDR2 is LQKENI. The CDR3 length is 15 residues. CDR3 sequence (DNA): TGTGCCAGCTCAGCAACTACAGGGTCGGGTCAGCCCCAGCATTTT. This encodes CASSATTGSGQPQHF.

V and J are TRBV11-2 and TRBJ2-7; TRBD1 agrees at 7 bases. After removal of 5 bases from V and 7 bases from J, the junction contained 8 bases not matched to a gene. CDR1 and CDR2 from the germline V gene are SGHAT and FQNNGV. The CDR3 is 13 residues long. This chain's CDR3 is CASSTTGSVEQYF. For the CDR3, the DNA is TGTGCCAGCAGCACGACAGGGTCGGTGGAGCAGTACTTC.

The genes are TRBV5-1 and TRBJ2-7; D ambiguous. This CDR3 has 15 amino acids. V gave up 2 bases and J gave up 0 bases, with 12 bases separating them. Germline CDR1 reads SGHRS; CDR2 reads YFSETQ. The CDR3 region is CASSLSTLDSYEQYF. DNA for the CDR3: TGCGCCAGCAGCTTAAGCACGTTGGACTCCTACGAGCAGTACTTC.

The V call is TRBV19, the J call TRBJ2-3; D is undetermined. V was clipped by 7 bases and J by 4 bases, with 24 bases between them. CDR1 and CDR2 (germline): LNHDA, SQIVND (reference sequence). This CDR3 is built from 17 residues. In DNA form, the CDR3 reads TGTGCCAGTACTGTAAACCCCATTCTTCCTGGGGCAGATACGCAGTATTTT. Its translation is CASTVNPILPGADTQYF.

This sequence joins TRBV7-2 and TRBJ2-4; a weak D match, TRBD2 (5 bases). The length of the CDR3 is 15 residues. In germline, CDR1 is SGHTA, CDR2 FQGNSA. The V end lost 5 bases, the J end lost 1 base, and 12 bases lay between the germline ends. CDR3 sequence: CASSKGGPAKNIQYF. The CDR3 DNA reads as TGTGCCAGCAGCAAGGGCGGGCCGGCCAAAAACATTCAGTACTTC.

The rearrangement links TRBV11-1 to TRBJ1-4, with D possibly being TRBD1 (6 bases). Deletions cut 2 bases from V and 1 base from J, with 11 bases between. The CDR3 spans 16 residues. Germline V gene data show CDR1 as SGHAT and CDR2 as FQDESV (reference sequence). The DNA for the CDR3 is TGTGCCAGCAGCTTACCAGGGGCCGGAACTAATGAAAAACTGTTTTTT. Translation: CASSLPGAGTNEKLFF.

V and J are TRBV27 and TRBJ2-7; no clear D. In germline, CDR1 is MNHEY, CDR2 SMNVEV (reference sequence). Trimming stripped 2 bases from V and 0 bases from J, with 8 bases between. The CDR3 runs 14 residues. As DNA, the CDR3 is TGTGCCAGCAGTTTAGCGGAGAGCTCCTACGAGCAGTACTTC. Its protein product is CASSLAESSYEQYF.

The V call is TRBV4-1, the J call TRBJ1-2, with D unresolved. The CDR3 is 16 residues long. The germline V gene encodes CDR1 MGHRA and CDR2 YSYEKL. Trimming pared 1 base from V and 5 bases from J, leaving 17 bases between. This CDR3 reads CASSQVSGVGAYGYTF. As DNA, the CDR3 is TGCGCCAGCAGCCAAGTTAGCGGAGTCGGCGCATATGGCTACACCTTC.

V is TRBV19 and J is TRBJ2-7; 9 bases fit TRBD2. The germline CDR1 and CDR2 sequences are LNHDA and SQIVND (reference sequence). With 7 bases clipped from V and 6 bases from J, the junction kept 10 bases outside the gene matches. The CDR3 sequence is 14 residues long. This CDR3 is CASNGAGGDREQYF. CDR3 nucleotide sequence: TGTGCCAGTAATGGAGCGGGAGGTGACCGCGAGCAGTACTTC.

The rearrangement links TRBV28 to TRBJ1-4; no clear D gene. Per germline, CDR1 MDHEN and CDR2 SYDVKM. The CDR3 has 14 residues. The V end was cut by 5 bases, the J end by 0 bases, with 7 bases between. CDR3 sequence (DNA): TGTGCCAGCAGTCCTAGGGCAACTAATGAAAAACTGTTTTTT. It codes for CASSPRATNEKLFF. The entire variable domain, with the rest obtained from reference TRBV28 and TRBJ1-4, is as follows: DVKVTQSSRYLVKRTGEKVFLECVQDMDHENMFWYRQDPGLGLRLIYFSYDVKMKEKGDIPEGYSVSREKKERFSLILESASTNQTSMYLCASSPRATNEKLFFGSGTQLSVL.